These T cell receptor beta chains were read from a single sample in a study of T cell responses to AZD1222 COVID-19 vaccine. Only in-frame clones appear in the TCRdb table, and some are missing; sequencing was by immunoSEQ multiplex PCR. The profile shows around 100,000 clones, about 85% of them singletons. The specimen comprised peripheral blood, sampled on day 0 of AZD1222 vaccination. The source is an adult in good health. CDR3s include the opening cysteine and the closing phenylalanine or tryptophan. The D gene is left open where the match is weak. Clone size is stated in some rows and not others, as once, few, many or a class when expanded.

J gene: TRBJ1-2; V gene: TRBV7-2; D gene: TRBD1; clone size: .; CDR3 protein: CASSVPGGLGYTF; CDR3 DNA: TGTGCCAGCAGCGTCCCAGGGGGTCTCGGCTACACCTTC
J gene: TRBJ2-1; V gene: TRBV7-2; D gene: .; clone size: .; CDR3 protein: CASTPSPSYNEQFF; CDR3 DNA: TGTGCCAGCACCCCTAGCCCCTCCTACAATGAGCAGTTCTTC
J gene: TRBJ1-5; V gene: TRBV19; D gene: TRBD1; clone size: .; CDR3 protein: CASSINWDRANQPQHF; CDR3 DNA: TGTGCCAGTAGTATAAATTGGGACAGGGCCAATCAGCCCCAGCATTTT
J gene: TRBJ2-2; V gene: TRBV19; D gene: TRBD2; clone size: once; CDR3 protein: CASSMVRLAGNTGELFF; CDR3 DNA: TGTGCCAGTAGTATGGTCCGGCTAGCGGGGAACACCGGGGAGCTGTTTTTT
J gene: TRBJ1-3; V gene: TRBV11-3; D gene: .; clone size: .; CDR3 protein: CASSKGPGNTIYF; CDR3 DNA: TGTGCCAGCAGCAAGGGACCTGGAAACACCATATATTTT
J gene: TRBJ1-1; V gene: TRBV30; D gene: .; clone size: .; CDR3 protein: CAWSVGRGLDTEAFF; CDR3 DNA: TGTGCCTGGAGTGTAGGGCGGGGGCTGGACACTGAAGCTTTCTTT
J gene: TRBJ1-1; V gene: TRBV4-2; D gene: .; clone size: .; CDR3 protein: CASSQEVEGLLAFF; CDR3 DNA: TGTGCCAGCAGCCAAGAAGTGGAGGGACTATTAGCTTTCTTT
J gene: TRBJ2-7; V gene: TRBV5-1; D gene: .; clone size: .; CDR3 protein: CASSLATGHSYEQYF; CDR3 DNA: TGCGCCAGCAGCTTGGCGACAGGACACTCCTACGAGCAGTACTTC
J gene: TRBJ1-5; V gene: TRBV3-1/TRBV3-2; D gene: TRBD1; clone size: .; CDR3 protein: CASSQGTGAAGQPQHF; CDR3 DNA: TGTGCCAGCAGCCAAGGCACAGGGGCGGCGGGTCAGCCCCAGCATTTT
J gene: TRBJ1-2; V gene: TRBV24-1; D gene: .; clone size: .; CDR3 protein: CATSDFDTTTLGYTF; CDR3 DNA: TGTGCCACCAGTGATTTCGACACAACCACGTTGGGCTACACCTTC
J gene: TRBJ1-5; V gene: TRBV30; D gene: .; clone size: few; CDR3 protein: CAWSVLGGMQPQHF; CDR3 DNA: TGTGCCTGGAGTGTACTCGGGGGTATGCAGCCCCAGCATTTT
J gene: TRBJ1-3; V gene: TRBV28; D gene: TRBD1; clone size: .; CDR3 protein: CASRTGQAYSGNTIYF; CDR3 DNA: TGTGCCAGCAGGACCGGACAGGCGTACTCTGGAAACACCATATATTTT
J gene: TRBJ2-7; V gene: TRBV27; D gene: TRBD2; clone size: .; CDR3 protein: CASTTRGLAGGPRSSYEQYF; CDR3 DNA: TGTGCCAGCACCACCCGGGGACTAGCGGGAGGGCCTAGAAGCTCCTACGAGCAGTACTTC
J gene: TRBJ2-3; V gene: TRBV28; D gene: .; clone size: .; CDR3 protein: CASGMEGTDTQYF; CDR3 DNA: TGTGCCAGCGGAATGGAGGGAACAGATACGCAGTATTTT
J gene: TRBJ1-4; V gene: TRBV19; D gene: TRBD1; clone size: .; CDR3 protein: CASRDRLDEKLFF; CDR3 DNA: TGTGCCAGTAGGGACAGGCTGGATGAAAAACTGTTTTTT
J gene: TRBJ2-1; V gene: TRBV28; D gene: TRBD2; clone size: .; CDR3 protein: CASSPKRGRLYNEQFF; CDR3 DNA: TGTGCCAGCAGCCCAAAGCGGGGACGCCTCTACAATGAGCAGTTCTTC
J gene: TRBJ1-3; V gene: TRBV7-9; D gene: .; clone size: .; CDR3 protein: CASSLGEGEEYGNTIYF; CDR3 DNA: TGTGCCAGCAGCTTAGGAGAAGGAGAAGAATACGGAAACACCATATATTTT
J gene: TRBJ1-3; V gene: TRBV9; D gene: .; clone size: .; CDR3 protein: CASSVNSADSNTIYF; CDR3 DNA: TGTGCCAGCAGCGTAAACAGTGCTGATAGTAACACCATATATTTT
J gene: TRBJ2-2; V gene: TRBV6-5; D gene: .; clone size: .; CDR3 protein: CASAARRHTGELFF; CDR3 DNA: TGTGCCAGCGCCGCTAGACGGCACACCGGGGAGCTGTTTTTT
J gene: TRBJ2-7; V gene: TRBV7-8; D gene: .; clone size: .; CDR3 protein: CASSAGTAGEQYF; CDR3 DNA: TGTGCCAGCAGCGCGGGGACAGCGGGCGAGCAGTACTTC
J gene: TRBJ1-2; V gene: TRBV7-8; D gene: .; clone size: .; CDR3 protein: CASSLAITGANYGYTF; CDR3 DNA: TGTGCCAGCAGCTTAGCTATTACAGGAGCAAACTATGGCTACACCTTC
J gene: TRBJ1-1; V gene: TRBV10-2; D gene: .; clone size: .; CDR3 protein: CASRETGVNTEAFF; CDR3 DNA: TGCGCCAGCAGAGAGACAGGCGTAAACACTGAAGCTTTCTTT